These 18 T cell receptor beta chains originate from one sample sequenced in a study of identical twins. MiXCR, applied by TCRdb to the 5' RACE reads, yields one record per CDR3 protein. The data hold 250,000 or so distinct CDR3 sequences, with approximately 7% observed a single time. In addition, the sample was reused for a study of yellow fever vaccine responses in identical twins.

The sequencing input was memory (CD45RO+) T cells sorted from blood. These receptors all stem from a woman younger than 30 in good health.

The gene calls are TRBV18 and TRBJ2-7; 7 nucleotides agree with TRBD2. V trimming: 6 bases; J trimming: 0 bases; junction bases outside the gene matches: 5. Germline-derived CDR1 and CDR2 are KGHSH and LQKENI. The CDR3 has 14 amino acids. CDR3: CASSPGTISYEQYV. The DNA of the CDR3 is TGTGCCAGCTCTCCCGGGACTATCTCCTACGAGCAGTACGTC.

The table lists this clonotype with a few counts. The chain carries TRBV5-1 and TRBJ2-7; unclear D gene. Germline V gene data show CDR1 as SGHRS and CDR2 as YFSETQ. The V and J ends lost 0 bases and 3 bases respectively, with 7 bases between them. The CDR3 has 13 amino acids. CDR3 in DNA: TGCGCCAGCAGCTTGGGAAGAGACTACGAGCAGTACGTC. Its protein product is CASSLGRDYEQYV.

This clonotype showed up many times. The gene calls are TRBV5-1 and TRBJ2-5; D may be TRBD2 (6 bases). This CDR3 region has 15 residues. Germline assignment: CDR1 SGHRS and CDR2 YFSETQ. Trimming removed 0 bases at V and 2 bases at J, with 11 bases between. This CDR3 reads CASSLGIGRQETQYF. CDR3 in DNA: TGCGCCAGCAGCTTGGGAATTGGGAGGCAAGAGACCCAGTACTTC.

The rearrangement joins TRBV15 to TRBJ2-7; D ambiguous. CDR1 is LNHNV, CDR2 YYDKDF, per germline (reference sequence). The CDR3 totals 12 residues. V lost 8 bases to trimming and J lost 0 bases, with 8 bases between them. CDR3 coding DNA: TGTGCCACCGTATGGAGCTCCTACGAGCAGTACGTC. It translates to CATVWSSYEQYV.

At least ten counts were recorded for this clonotype. The J gene is TRBJ1-4, the V gene TRBV25-1, with D possibly matching TRBD1 (6 bases). Germline lookup yields CDR1 MGHDK and CDR2 SYGVNS. The V end was cut by 2 bases, the J end by 7 bases, with 17 bases between. The CDR3 runs to 16 residues. Written as DNA, the CDR3 is TGTGCCAGCAGTGAAATATGGACAGAGGGGAGTGAAAAACTGTTTTTT. It translates to CASSEIWTEGSEKLFF.

The sample holds many counts of this clonotype. V usage is TRBV24-1 and J usage is TRBJ2-1; weak D call: TRBD1 (6 bases). The germline V and J ends were trimmed by 2 bases and 4 bases, with 17 bases remaining between them. The CDR3 is made up of 17 amino acids. CDR1 and CDR2 (germline): KGHDR, SFDVKD. DNA of the CDR3: TGTGCCACCAGTGATTGGCCTCGGACAGCTCCTTACAATGAGCAGTTCTTC. The encoded protein is CATSDWPRTAPYNEQFF.

This clonotype was counted a few times. The chain couples TRBV4-2 to TRBJ1-2; D call uncertain. The V end lost 0 bases, the J end lost 3 bases, and 5 bases lay between the germline ends. The CDR3 totals 13 residues. Germline CDR1 LGHNA, CDR2 YNFKEQ. The CDR3 DNA follows: TGTGCCAGCAGCCAAGATTTTGACTATGGCTACACCTTC. The encoded protein is CASSQDFDYGYTF.

This clonotype was seen ten or more times. The chain is built from TRBV7-8 and TRBJ2-2, with a weak D call TRBD1 (5 bases). Trimming took 4 bases from V and 9 from J, leaving 9 bases between them. This CDR3 has 12 amino acids. From germline, CDR1 is SGHVS and CDR2 FQNEAQ. The CDR3 loop is CASSSRVRELFF. CDR3 nucleotides: TGTGCCAGCAGCTCCAGGGTGCGGGAGCTGTTTTTT.

The rearrangement joins TRBV3-1 to TRBJ2-2; TRBD2 aligns across 9 bases. Germline V lookup: CDR1 LGHDT, CDR2 YNNKEL (reference sequence). The CDR3 loop spans 15 amino acids. Trimming took 11 bases from V and 11 from J; bases not matched to a gene: 18. This CDR3 is CACCLRLAVSGELFF. In nucleotides, the CDR3 is TGTGCCTGCTGCCTTCGACTAGCGGTCTCTGGAGAGCTGTTTTTT.

This rearrangement joins TRBV7-8 to TRBJ2-5; D gene unclear. The CDR3 length is 15 residues. From germline, CDR1 is SGHVS and CDR2 FQNEAQ. The ends were cut back, 3 bases at V and 1 base at J, with 12 bases in the middle. CDR3 sequence (DNA): TGTGCCAGCAGCTTCGTAAGATCGGTCCAAGAGACCCAGTACTTC. This gives the protein CASSFVRSVQETQYF. The entire variable domain, with the rest obtained from reference TRBV7-8 and TRBJ2-5, is as follows: GAGVSQSPRYKVAKRGQDVALRCDPISGHVSLFWYQQALGQGPEFLTYFQNEAQLDKSGLPSDRFFAERPEGSVSTLKIQRTQQEDSAVYLCASSFVRSVQETQYFGPGTRLLVL.

This clonotype was seen many times. The V and J genes are TRBV7-9 and TRBJ1-2; TRBD1 might be the D (5 bases). Trimming stripped 5 bases from V and 0 bases from J, with 13 bases between. CDR3 length equals 15 residues. CDR1 SEHNR and CDR2 FQNEAQ come from the germline V gene (reference sequence). The CDR3 nucleotides read TGTGCCAGCAGCACAACCGGGGGTGCTAACTATGGCTACACCTTC. Translation: CASSTTGGANYGYTF.

This clonotype was detected many times. V gene TRBV13 combines with J gene TRBJ2-1, with D hard to call. Germline CDR1 is PRHDT and CDR2 is FYEKMQ (reference sequence). Trimming cost V 6 bases and J 1 base, with 10 bases left between them. The length of the CDR3 is 14 residues. This chain's CDR3 is CASSKRSSYNEQFF. CDR3 coding DNA: TGTGCCAGCAGTAAAAGAAGTTCCTACAATGAGCAGTTCTTC.

This clonotype was seen a few times. CDR3 sequence: CASKGQGQMNTEAFF. The CDR3 DNA reads as TGTGCCAGCAAAGGACAGGGTCAAATGAACACTGAAGCTTTCTTT. The chain is built from TRBV3-1 and TRBJ1-1; the match to TRBD1 covers 8 bases. CDR3 length: 15 residues. V shed 7 bases and J 0 bases; nucleotides not matched to a gene: 7. Germline CDR1 LGHDT, CDR2 YNNKEL (reference sequence). Combining the CDR3 with reference TRBV3-1 and TRBJ1-1 gives the whole variable domain DTAVSQTPKYLVTQMGNDKSIKCEQNLGHDTMYWYKQDSKKFLKIMFSYNNKELIINETVPNRFSPKSPDKAHLNLHINSLELGDSAVYFCASKGQGQMNTEAFFGQGTRLTVV.

The chain couples TRBV4-2 to TRBJ2-7; TRBD1 agrees at 9 bases. V lost 1 base to trimming and J lost 4 bases; unmatched junction nucleotides: 2. Germline V gene sequence: CDR1 LGHNA, CDR2 YNFKEQ. This CDR3 is built from 14 residues. Here the CDR3 reads CASSQAGQGYEQYF. CDR3 bases: TGTGCCAGCAGCCAAGCGGGACAGGGATACGAGCAGTACTTC.

In its sample, this clonotype was seen a few times. This chain connects TRBV2 to TRBJ2-6; no reliable D call. The CDR3 covers 17 residues. CDR1 SNHLY and CDR2 FYNNEI come from the germline V gene. Deletions cut 7 bases from V and 4 bases from J, with 20 bases between. Here the CDR3 reads CASTRTTMVGGANVLTF. The CDR3 DNA follows: TGTGCCAGCACCCGAACTACCATGGTAGGGGGGGCCAACGTCCTGACTTTC.

This clonotype came up a few times. V usage is TRBV12-3 or TRBV12-4 and J usage is TRBJ2-3; 10 bases are a match to TRBD2. Losses at the gene ends were 4 bases for V and 4 bases for J; bases not matched to a gene: 11. The CDR3 consists of 17 residues. The CDR3 loop reads CASSSLAGTGGPDTQYF. The CDR3 DNA reads TGTGCCAGCAGTTCACTAGCGGGGACTGGGGGACCAGATACGCAGTATTTT.

This clonotype showed up many times. V usage is TRBV5-1 and J usage is TRBJ2-3, with D tentatively TRBD1 (6 bases). There are 15 residues in the CDR3. In germline, CDR1 is SGHRS, CDR2 YFSETQ. Deletions cut 1 base from V and 2 bases from J, with 11 bases between. Here the CDR3 reads CASSLTGFLTDTQYF. CDR3 coding DNA: TGCGCCAGCAGCTTGACAGGGTTCCTCACAGATACGCAGTATTTT. The variable domain in full, completed from reference TRBV5-1 and TRBJ2-3, reads KAGVTQTPRYLIKTRGQQVTLSCSPISGHRSVSWYQQTPGQGLQFLFEYFSETQRNKGNFPGRFSGRQFSNSRSEMNVSTLELGDSALYLCASSLTGFLTDTQYFGPGTRLTVL.

This clonotype was seen a handful of times. The chain is built from TRBV6-4 and TRBJ1-2; 7 bases match TRBD1. CDR3 size: 15 residues. Germline V gene sequence: CDR1 MRHNA, CDR2 SNTAGT. The trim removed 4 bases at V and 4 bases at J, leaving 9 bases unmatched. The DNA for the CDR3 is TGTGCCAGCAGTGTGATGGGGACAGAGATCTATGGCTACACCTTC. This encodes CASSVMGTEIYGYTF.